This T cell receptor (beta chain) was captured by sequencing in a study of PD-1 blockade in classical Hodgkin lymphoma. Overall study findings and caveats: By cycle point C4D1, TCR diversity had risen significantly in CD4+ cells (but not CD8+ cells).

Sequencing was performed with immunoSEQ multiplex PCR; in TCRdb, only in-frame clones are kept and a portion is missing. The sample yields about 13,000 clones, around three quarters seen once. On this clone: Its antigen is undetermined.

The CDR3 is 14 residues long. With 0 bases removed from V and 1 base from J, the gap between germline ends came to 7 bases. Germline CDR1 reads SGHRS; CDR2 reads YFSETQ. Relapses following autologous stem cell transplantation were seen in all patients, with brentuximab vedotin exposure varying. The source was peripheral blood mononuclear cells (PBMCs), collected at baseline. The TCR sequence derives from a human donor with classical Hodgkin lymphoma. The rearrangement joins TRBV5-1 to TRBJ2-5; possibly TRBD1 for D (6 bases). DNA for the CDR3: TGCGCCAGCAGCTTGGGACAGGCCCAAGAGACCCAGTACTTC. Protein product: CASSLGQAQETQYF.